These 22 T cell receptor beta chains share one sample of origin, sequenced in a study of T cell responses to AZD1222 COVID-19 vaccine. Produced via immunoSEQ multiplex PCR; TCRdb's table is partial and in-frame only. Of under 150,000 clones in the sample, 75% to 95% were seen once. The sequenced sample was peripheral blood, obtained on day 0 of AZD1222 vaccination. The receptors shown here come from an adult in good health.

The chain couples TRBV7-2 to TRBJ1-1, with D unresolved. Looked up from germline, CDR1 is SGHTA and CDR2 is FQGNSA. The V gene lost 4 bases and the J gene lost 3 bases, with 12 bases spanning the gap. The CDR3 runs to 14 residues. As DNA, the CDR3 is TGTGCCAGCAGCTACCGACCAGTGGACACTGAAGCTTTCTTT. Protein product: CASSYRPVDTEAFF.

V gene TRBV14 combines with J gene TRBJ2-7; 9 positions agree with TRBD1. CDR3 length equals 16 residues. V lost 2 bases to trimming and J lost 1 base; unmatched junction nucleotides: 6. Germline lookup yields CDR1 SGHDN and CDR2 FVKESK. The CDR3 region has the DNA TGTGCCAGCAGCCAAACCGGGACAGGGAATTCCTACGAGCAGTACTTC. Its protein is CASSQTGTGNSYEQYF.

For the CDR3, the DNA is TGTGCCAGCAGTCCTACAGGGGGGGCCCTCATGAACACTGAAGCTTTCTTT. The encoded protein is CASSPTGGALMNTEAFF. This chain connects TRBV2 to TRBJ1-1; 8 positions agree with TRBD1. CDR3 length equals 17 residues. The V gene's germline CDR1 is SNHLY and CDR2 FYNNEI. With 5 bases clipped from V and 0 bases from J, the junction kept 11 bases outside the gene matches.

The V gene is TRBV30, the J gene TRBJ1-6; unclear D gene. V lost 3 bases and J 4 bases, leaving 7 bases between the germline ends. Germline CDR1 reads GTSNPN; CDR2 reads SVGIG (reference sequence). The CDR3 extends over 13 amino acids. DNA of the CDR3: TGTGCCTGGAGCGGAAATTATAATTCACCCCTCCACTTT. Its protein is CAWSGNYNSPLHF.

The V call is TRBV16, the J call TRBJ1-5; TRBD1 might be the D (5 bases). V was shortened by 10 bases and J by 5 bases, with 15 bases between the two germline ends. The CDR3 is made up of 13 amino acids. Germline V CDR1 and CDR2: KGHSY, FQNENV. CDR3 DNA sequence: TGTGCCACCTCATGGGGGGGGGATCAGCCCCAGCATTTT. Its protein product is CATSWGGDQPQHF. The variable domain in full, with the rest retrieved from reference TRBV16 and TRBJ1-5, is GEEVAQTPKHLVRGEGQKAKLYCAPIKGHSYVFWYQQVLKNEFKFLISFQNENVFDETGMPKERFSAKCLPNSPCSLEIQATKLEDSAVYFCATSWGGDQPQHFGDGTRLSIL.

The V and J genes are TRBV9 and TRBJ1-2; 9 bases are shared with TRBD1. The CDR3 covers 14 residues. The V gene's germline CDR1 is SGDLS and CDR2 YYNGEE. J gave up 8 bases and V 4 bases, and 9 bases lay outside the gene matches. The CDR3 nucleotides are TGTGCCAGCAGCCCTGGACAGGGGATTGGGGGCTACACCTTC. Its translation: CASSPGQGIGGYTF.

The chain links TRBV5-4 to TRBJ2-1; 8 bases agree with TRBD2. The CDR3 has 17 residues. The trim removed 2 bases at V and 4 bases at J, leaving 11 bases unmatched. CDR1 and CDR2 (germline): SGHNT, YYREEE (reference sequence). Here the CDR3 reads CASSFGPGTSGYNEQFF. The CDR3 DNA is TGTGCCAGCAGCTTTGGCCCCGGTACTAGCGGTTACAATGAGCAGTTCTTC. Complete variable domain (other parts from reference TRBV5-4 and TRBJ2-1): ETGVTQSPTHLIKTRGQQVTLRCSSQSGHNTVSWYQQALGQGPQFIFQYYREEENGRGNFPPRFSGLQFPNYSSELNVNALELDDSALYLCASSFGPGTSGYNEQFFGPGTRLTVL.

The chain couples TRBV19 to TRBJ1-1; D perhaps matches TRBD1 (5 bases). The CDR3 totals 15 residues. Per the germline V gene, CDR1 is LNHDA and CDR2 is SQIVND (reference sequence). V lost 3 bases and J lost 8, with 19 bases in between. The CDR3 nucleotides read TGTGCCAGTAGTATCAAGGGGCCCTTCGCTGGAGAAGCTTTCTTT. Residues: CASSIKGPFAGEAFF.

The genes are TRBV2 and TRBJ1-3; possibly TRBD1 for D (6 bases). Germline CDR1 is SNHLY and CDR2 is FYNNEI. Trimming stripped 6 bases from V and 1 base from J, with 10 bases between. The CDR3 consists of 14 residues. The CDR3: CASRQGRSGNTIYF. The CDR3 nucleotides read TGTGCCAGCAGACAGGGCCGATCTGGAAACACCATATATTTT.

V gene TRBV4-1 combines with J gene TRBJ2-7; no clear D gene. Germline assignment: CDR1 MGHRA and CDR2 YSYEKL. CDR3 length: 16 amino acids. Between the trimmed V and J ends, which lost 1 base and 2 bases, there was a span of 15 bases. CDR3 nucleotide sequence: TGCGCCAGCAGCCAAGGATCCCACACCCTAGCCTACGAGCAGTACTTC. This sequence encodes CASSQGSHTLAYEQYF.

The CDR3 coding sequence is TGTGCCAGCAGCGTAAGCCCCAGGCAGCCCCAGCATTTT. Translation: CASSVSPRQPQHF. The chain combines TRBV9 with TRBJ1-5; unclear D gene. Germline CDR1 reads SGDLS; CDR2 reads YYNGEE. Between the trimmed V and J ends, which lost 1 base and 7 bases, there was a span of 9 bases. The CDR3 covers 13 residues.

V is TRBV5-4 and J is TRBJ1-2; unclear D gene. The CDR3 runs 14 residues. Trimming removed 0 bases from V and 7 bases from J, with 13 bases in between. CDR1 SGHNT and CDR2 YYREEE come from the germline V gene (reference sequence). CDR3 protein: CASSLEGWTSGYTF. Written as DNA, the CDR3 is TGTGCCAGCAGCTTGGAAGGGTGGACTTCTGGCTACACCTTC.

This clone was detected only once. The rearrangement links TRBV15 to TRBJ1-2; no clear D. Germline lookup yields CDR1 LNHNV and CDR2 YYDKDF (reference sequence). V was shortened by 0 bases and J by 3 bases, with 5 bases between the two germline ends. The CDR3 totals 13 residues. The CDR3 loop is CATSREDYYGYTF. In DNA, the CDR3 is TGTGCCACCAGCAGAGAGGATTACTATGGCTACACCTTC.

The CDR3 sequence: CAPGSCPYEQYF. As DNA, the CDR3 is TGTGCCCCCGGCAGTTGCCCCTACGAGCAGTACTTC. The rearrangement uses TRBV12-3 or TRBV12-4 and TRBJ2-7; D gene ambiguous. Trimming pared 11 bases from V and 2 bases from J, leaving 13 bases between. The CDR3 has 12 residues.

The CDR3: CASSGGQMGWGFHEQYF. Written as DNA, the CDR3 is TGTGCCAGCAGCGGCGGACAGATGGGGTGGGGTTTCCACGAGCAGTACTTC. The chain recombines TRBV5-4 with TRBJ2-7; D is perhaps TRBD1 (6 bases). Trimming left V 4 bases short and J 5 bases short, with 25 bases between. The V gene's germline CDR1 is SGHNT and CDR2 YYREEE (reference sequence). The CDR3 totals 17 residues.

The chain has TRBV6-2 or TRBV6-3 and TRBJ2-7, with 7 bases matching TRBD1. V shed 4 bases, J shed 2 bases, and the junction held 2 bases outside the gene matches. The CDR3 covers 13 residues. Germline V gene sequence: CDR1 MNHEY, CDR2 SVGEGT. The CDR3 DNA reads TGTGCCAGCAGTTGGGACAGACCCTACGAGCAGTACTTC. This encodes CASSWDRPYEQYF.

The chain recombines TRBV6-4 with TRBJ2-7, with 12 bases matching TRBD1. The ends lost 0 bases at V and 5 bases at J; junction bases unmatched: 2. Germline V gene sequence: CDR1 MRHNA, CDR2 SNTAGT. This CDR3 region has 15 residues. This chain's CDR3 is CASSDSGTGGDEQYF. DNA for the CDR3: TGTGCCAGCAGTGACTCCGGGACAGGGGGCGACGAGCAGTACTTC.

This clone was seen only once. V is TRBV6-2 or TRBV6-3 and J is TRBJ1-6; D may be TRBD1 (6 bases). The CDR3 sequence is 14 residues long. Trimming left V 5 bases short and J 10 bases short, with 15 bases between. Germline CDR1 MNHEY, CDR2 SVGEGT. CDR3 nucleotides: TGTGCCAGCAGTGGACAGCGTATTGGGTCACCCCTCCACTTT. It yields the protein CASSGQRIGSPLHF.

In DNA, the CDR3 is TGTGCCAGCAGCCTACGGACTAGCGGGAGTCCCAAGCAGTACTTC. Its translation is CASSLRTSGSPKQYF. This chain uses TRBV11-1 with TRBJ2-7, with 13 nucleotides matching TRBD2. This CDR3 region has 15 residues. Germline V lookup: CDR1 SGHAT, CDR2 FQDESV (reference sequence). Trimming took 5 bases from V and 8 from J; bases not matched to a gene: 9.

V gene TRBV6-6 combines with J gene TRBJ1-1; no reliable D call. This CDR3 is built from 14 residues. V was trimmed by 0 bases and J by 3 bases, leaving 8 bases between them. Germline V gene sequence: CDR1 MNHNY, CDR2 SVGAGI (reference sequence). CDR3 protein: CASSYSRGDTEAFF. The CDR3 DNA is TGTGCCAGCAGTTACTCGCGTGGGGACACTGAAGCTTTCTTT.

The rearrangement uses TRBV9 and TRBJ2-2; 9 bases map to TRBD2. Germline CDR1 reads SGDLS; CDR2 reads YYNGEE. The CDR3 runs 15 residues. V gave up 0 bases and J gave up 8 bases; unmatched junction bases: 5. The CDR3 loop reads CASSVGVAGVGELFF. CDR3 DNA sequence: TGTGCCAGCAGCGTAGGAGTAGCGGGAGTAGGGGAGCTGTTTTTT.

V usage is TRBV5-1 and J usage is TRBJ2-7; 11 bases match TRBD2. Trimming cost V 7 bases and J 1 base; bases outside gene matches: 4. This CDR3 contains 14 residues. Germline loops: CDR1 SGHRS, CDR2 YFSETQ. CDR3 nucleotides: TGCGCCAGCTCCGGGACTAGCGGTTCCTACGAGCAGTACTTC. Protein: CASSGTSGSYEQYF.